The TCR beta chain under discussion was sequenced for a study of blood T cell repertoires in COVID-19. Study overall: The samples span acute and convalescent COVID-19 from the United States, Italy and Spain. T cells, B-cell-depleted T cells, or PBMCs supplied cDNA or gDNA.

The CDR3 is 13 amino acids. Trimming cost V 5 bases and J 5 bases, with 10 bases left between them. From germline, CDR1 is SGHRS and CDR2 YFSETQ. This clone was observed a single time. In the authors' workflow: Nucleated cell counts were estimated from reference gene primer amplification. Data came from immunoSEQ multiplex PCR; TCRdb stores just in-frame clones and leaves some out. That table furnishes V, J and clone size, whereas the DNA furnished D and trimming. The sample has some 55,000 clones, more than 70% seen once. The chain links TRBV5-1 to TRBJ2-2; D is unresolved. The sample taken for sequencing was peripheral blood. The clonotype was recovered from a man in his fifties or sixties with acute or convalescent COVID-19. This CDR3 is CASRGEVTGELFF. The CDR3 nucleotides are TGCGCCAGCAGAGGAGAGGTGACCGGGGAGCTGTTTTTT.